The present TCR beta chain was sequenced within a study of Graves' ophthalmopathy and Graves' hyperthyroidism. The CDR3 is 17 amino acids. Germline assignment: CDR1 MNHEY and CDR2 SVGAGI. Germline trimming cut 6 bases from V and 0 bases from J; bases unmatched to any gene: 8. This clonotype was seen repeatedly, ten times or more. Amplified material comprised TCR beta CDR3 regions derived from RNA transcripts. RT-PCR was first run with HTBI primers, then multiplex PCR in a second round. TCRdb reprocessed the multiplex PCR reads with MiXCR, giving one entry per CDR3 protein. The sample holds 200,000 to 250,000 distinct CDR3 sequences, 20% to 25% seen once. For donors with ophthalmopathy, the disease showed moderate-to-severe activity, reached CAS ≥3 and NOSPECS ≥4, and had lasted under 3 months.

The chain combines TRBV6-5 with TRBJ1-3; 10 bases are shared with TRBD1. The TCR was taken from a woman aged 45-60 years with Graves' ophthalmopathy. The sample taken for sequencing was peripheral blood. CDR3 DNA: TGTGCCAGCAGGCGTTCGACAGGGGGCCTCTCTGGAAACACCATATATTTT. The encoded protein is CASRRSTGGLSGNTIYF.